The text below deals with one T cell receptor beta chain. The sample comes from a study of blood T cell repertoires in COVID-19. Study overall: Material from acute and convalescent COVID-19 was sourced from the United States, Italy and Spain. The analysed material was cDNA or gDNA that came from T cells, B-cell-depleted T cells, or PBMCs.

The Seattle site enrolled patients during active infection and followed them longitudinally. The assay was immunoSEQ multiplex PCR, and TCRdb's table has in-frame clones only and misses some. Of some 500,000 clones listed, 85% to 90% are singletons. CDR1 and CDR2 from the germline V gene are MNHEY and SVGAGI. The CDR3 contains 15 residues. With 6 bases removed from V and 3 bases from J, the gap between germline ends came to 18 bases. Material: peripheral blood. The clonotype comes from a woman between 50 and 59 years old with COVID-19, enrolled during active disease. J is TRBJ2-7 and V is TRBV6-5, with D possibly matching TRBD1 (6 bases). The CDR3 sequence: CASSPSGGRLYEQYF. CDR3 nucleotide sequence: TGTGCCAGCAGCCCCAGTGGGGGCCGCCTCTACGAGCAGTACTTC.